Presented here are 3 T cell receptor beta chains from one specimen sequenced in a study of T cell clusters in autoimmune cytopenias. TRB rearrangements were amplified by touch-down multiplex PCR with mixed TRB-A/B primers. TCRdb reprocessed the multiplex PCR reads and keeps a single row for each CDR3 protein, giving no DNA. The sample totals around 580 distinct CDR3 sequences. TRB was amplified from about 270 ng of peripheral blood genomic DNA per sample. The specimen sequenced was peripheral blood. These receptors were collected from a human donor with an autoimmune cytopenia or autoimmune hepatitis (not recorded which).

Judged by frequency, this clonotype is medium-sized. This CDR3 reads CASSLTYGQRLYGYTF. The rearrangement links TRBV7-9 to TRBJ1-2; TCRdb calls TRBD1, which cannot be checked without DNA. Per germline, CDR1 SEHNR and CDR2 FQNEAQ (reference sequence). The CDR3 has 16 residues.

Frequency places this clonotype as large (0.1 to 1%). J is TRBJ2-5 and V is TRBV5-5. The CDR3 runs to 11 residues. CDR1 and CDR2 (germline): SGHKS, YYEKEE (reference sequence). CDR3 amino acids: CASSLLETQYF.

In terms of frequency, this clonotype is large. The CDR3 is CASSPQNPSIQYF. The rearrangement uses TRBV18 and TRBJ2-4. This CDR3 is 13 amino acids long. Germline V gives CDR1 KGHSH, CDR2 LQKENI.